This TCR beta chain comes out of a study of identical twins. This clonotype was recorded a few times. MiXCR was run by TCRdb on the 5' RACE reads, yielding one entry per CDR3 protein. The profile shows around 230,000 distinct CDR3 sequences, approximately 7.1% of them singletons. The same specimen was also included in a second study, on T cells expressing NK-cell markers.

The receptor comes from a young woman in good health. Sequencing was carried out using CD8+ T cells sorted from blood.

Here the CDR3 DNA reads TGTGCCAGCAGCCGGTTTCTAGCGGGAGGTCATGAGCAGTTCTTC. The encoded protein is CASSRFLAGGHEQFF. The V call is TRBV7-6, the J call TRBJ2-1; TRBD2 aligns across 11 bases. V shed 5 bases, J shed 8 bases, and the junction held 8 bases outside the gene matches. This CDR3 has 15 amino acids. Germline values: CDR1 SGHVS, CDR2 FNYEAQ.